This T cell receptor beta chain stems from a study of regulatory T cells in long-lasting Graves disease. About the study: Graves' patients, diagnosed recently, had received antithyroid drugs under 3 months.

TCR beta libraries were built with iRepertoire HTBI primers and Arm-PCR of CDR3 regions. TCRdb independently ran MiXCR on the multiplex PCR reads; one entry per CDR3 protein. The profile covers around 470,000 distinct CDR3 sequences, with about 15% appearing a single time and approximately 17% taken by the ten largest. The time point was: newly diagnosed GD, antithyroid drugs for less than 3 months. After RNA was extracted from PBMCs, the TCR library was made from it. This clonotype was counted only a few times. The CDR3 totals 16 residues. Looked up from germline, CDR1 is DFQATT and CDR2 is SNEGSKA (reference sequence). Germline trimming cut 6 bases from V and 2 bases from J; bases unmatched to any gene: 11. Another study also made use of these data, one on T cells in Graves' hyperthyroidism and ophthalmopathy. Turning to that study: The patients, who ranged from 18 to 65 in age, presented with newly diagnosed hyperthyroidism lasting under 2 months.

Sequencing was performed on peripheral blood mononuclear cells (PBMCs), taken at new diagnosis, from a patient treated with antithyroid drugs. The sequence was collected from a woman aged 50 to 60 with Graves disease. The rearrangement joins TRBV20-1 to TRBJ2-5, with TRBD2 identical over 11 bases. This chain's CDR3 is CSATQPGTSGQETQYF. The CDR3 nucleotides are TGCAGTGCAACTCAGCCCGGGACTAGCGGTCAAGAGACCCAGTACTTC.